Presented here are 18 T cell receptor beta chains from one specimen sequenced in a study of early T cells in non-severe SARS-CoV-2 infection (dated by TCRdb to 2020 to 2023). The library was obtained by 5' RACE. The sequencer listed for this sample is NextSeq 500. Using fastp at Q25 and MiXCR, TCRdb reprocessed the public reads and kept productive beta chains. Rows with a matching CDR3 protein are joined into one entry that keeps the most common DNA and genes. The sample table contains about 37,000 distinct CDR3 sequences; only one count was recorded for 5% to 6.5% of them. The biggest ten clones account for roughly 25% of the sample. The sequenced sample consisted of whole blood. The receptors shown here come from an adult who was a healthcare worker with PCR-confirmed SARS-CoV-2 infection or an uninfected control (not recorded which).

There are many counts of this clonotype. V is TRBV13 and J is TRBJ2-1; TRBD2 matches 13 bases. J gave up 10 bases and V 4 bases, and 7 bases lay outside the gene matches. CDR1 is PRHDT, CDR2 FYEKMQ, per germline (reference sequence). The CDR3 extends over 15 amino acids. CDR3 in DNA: TGTGCCAGCAGCTGGACTAGCGGGAGTCAAAGGGAGCAGTTCTTC. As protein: CASSWTSGSQREQFF.

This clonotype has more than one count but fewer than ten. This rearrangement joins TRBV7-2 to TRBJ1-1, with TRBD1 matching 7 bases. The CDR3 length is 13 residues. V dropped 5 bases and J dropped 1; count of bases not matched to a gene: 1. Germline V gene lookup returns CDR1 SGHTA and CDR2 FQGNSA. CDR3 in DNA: TGTGCCAGCAGCCGGGACAGGAACACTGAAGCTTTCTTT. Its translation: CASSRDRNTEAFF.

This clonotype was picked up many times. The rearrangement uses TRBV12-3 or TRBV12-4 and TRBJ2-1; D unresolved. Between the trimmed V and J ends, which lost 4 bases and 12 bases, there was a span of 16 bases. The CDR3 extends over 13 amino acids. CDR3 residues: CASSSHLPLPQFF. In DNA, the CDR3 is TGTGCCAGCAGTTCCCACCTTCCCCTCCCGCAGTTCTTC.

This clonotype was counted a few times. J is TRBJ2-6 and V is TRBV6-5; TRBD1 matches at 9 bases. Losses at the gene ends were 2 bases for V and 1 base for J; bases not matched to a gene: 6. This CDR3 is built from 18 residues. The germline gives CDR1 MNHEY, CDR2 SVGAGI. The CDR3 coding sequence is TGTGCCAGCAGTTACGCTTGGACAGGGGTTTCTGGGGCCAACGTCCTGACTTTC. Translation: CASSYAWTGVSGANVLTF.

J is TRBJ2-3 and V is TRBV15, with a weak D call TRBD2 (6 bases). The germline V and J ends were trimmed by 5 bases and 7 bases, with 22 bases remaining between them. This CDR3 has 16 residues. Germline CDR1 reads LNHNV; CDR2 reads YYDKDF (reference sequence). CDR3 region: CATSVAGTPMSNTQYF. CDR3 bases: TGTGCCACCAGCGTAGCCGGGACTCCCATGTCGAATACGCAGTATTTT.

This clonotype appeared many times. The DNA for the CDR3 is TGCAGTGCTAGCCCCCCGGGGTCTAGCGGGAGAAATGAGCAGTTCTTC. It specifies CSASPPGSSGRNEQFF. The chain joins TRBV20-1 to TRBJ2-1, with 10 positions matching TRBD2. Trimming at V came to 3 bases and at J to 7 bases, leaving 12 bases not matched to a gene. The germline gives CDR1 DFQATT, CDR2 SNEGSKA (reference sequence). CDR3 length: 16 residues.

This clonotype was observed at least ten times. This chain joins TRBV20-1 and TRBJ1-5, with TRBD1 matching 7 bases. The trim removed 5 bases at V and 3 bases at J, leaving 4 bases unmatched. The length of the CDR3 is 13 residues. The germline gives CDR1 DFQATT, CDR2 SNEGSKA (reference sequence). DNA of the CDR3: TGCAGTGCTCGGACAGGCCTCAATCAGCCCCAGCATTTT. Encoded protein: CSARTGLNQPQHF.

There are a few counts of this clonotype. CDR3 nucleotides: TGTGCCAGCAGCTCGACAGGGTATCAGCCCCTCCACTTT. This encodes CASSSTGYQPLHF. V and J are TRBV11-2 and TRBJ1-6; 7 bases are shared with TRBD1. The CDR3 runs 13 residues. CDR1 and CDR2 (germline): SGHAT, FQNNGV. V dropped 4 bases and J dropped 13; count of bases not matched to a gene: 7.

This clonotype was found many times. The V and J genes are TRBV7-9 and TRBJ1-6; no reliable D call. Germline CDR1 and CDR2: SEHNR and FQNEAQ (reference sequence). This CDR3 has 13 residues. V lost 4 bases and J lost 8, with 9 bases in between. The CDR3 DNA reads TGTGCCAGCAGCTCCAACGGGGATTCACCCCTCCACTTT. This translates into CASSSNGDSPLHF.

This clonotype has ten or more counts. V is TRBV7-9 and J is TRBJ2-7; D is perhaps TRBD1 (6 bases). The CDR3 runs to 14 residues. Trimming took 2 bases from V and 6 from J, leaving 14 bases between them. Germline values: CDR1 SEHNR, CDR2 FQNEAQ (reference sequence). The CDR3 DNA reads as TGTGCCAGCAGCTTACCCGGGACACAGGGCGAGCAGTACTTC. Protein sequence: CASSLPGTQGEQYF.

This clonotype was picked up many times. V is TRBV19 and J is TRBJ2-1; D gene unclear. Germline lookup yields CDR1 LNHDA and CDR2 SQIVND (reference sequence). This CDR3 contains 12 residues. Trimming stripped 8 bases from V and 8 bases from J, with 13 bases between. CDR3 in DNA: TGTGCCAGTCGAAGAAGGGTCGATGAGCAGTTCTTC. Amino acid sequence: CASRRRVDEQFF.

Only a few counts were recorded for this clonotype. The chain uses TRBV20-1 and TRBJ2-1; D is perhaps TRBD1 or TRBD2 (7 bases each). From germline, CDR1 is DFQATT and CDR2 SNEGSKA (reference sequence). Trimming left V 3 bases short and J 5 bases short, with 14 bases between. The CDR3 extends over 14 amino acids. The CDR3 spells CSASIQGGDNEQFF. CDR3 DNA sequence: TGCAGTGCTAGTATCCAGGGGGGGGACAATGAGCAGTTCTTC.

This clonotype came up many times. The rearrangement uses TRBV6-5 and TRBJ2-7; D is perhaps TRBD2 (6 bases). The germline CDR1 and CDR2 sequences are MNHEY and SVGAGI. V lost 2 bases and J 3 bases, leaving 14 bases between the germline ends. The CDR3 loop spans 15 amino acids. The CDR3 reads CASSYGGGTHYEQYF. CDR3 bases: TGTGCCAGCAGTTACGGTGGCGGGACCCACTACGAGCAGTACTTC.

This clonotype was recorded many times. The CDR3 loop is CASSLATEAYGYTF. The CDR3 DNA is TGTGCCAGCAGTTTAGCGACAGAAGCCTATGGCTACACCTTC. The chain joins TRBV28 to TRBJ1-2, with D tentatively TRBD1 (5 bases). CDR1 MDHEN and CDR2 SYDVKM come from the germline V gene. V lost 2 bases, J lost 4 bases, and 11 bases lay in between. CDR3 length: 14 residues.

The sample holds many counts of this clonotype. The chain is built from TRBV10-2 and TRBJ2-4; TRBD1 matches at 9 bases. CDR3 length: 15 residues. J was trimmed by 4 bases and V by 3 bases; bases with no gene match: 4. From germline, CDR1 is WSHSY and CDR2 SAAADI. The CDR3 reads CASSDPGTGKNIQYF. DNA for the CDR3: TGCGCCAGCAGTGACCCCGGGACAGGGAAAAACATTCAGTACTTC.

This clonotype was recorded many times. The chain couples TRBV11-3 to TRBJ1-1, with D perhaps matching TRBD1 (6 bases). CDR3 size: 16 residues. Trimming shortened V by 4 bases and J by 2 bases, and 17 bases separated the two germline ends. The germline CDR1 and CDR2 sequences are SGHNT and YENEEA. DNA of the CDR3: TGTGCCAGCAGCTCAGGGCGCGGGACAATTAACACTGAAGCTTTCTTT. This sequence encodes CASSSGRGTINTEAFF.

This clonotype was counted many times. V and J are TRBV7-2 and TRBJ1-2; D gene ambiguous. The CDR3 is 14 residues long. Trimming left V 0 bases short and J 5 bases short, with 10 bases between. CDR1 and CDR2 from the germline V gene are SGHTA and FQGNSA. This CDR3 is CASSLAGRQYGYTF. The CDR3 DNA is TGTGCCAGCAGCTTAGCGGGCAGGCAGTATGGCTACACCTTC. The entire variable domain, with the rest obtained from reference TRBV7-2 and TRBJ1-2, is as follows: GAGVSQSPSNKVTEKGKDVELRCDPISGHTALYWYRQSLGQGLEFLIYFQGNSAPDKSGLPSDRFSAERTGGSVSTLTIQRTQQEDSAVYLCASSLAGRQYGYTFGSGTRLTVV.

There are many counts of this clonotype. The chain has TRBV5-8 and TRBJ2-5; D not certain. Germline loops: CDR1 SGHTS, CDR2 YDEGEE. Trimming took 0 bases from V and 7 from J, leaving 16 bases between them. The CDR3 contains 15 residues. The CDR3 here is CASSLDVSHTGTQYF. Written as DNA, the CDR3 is TGTGCCAGCAGCTTGGATGTCAGTCACACGGGGACCCAGTACTTC.